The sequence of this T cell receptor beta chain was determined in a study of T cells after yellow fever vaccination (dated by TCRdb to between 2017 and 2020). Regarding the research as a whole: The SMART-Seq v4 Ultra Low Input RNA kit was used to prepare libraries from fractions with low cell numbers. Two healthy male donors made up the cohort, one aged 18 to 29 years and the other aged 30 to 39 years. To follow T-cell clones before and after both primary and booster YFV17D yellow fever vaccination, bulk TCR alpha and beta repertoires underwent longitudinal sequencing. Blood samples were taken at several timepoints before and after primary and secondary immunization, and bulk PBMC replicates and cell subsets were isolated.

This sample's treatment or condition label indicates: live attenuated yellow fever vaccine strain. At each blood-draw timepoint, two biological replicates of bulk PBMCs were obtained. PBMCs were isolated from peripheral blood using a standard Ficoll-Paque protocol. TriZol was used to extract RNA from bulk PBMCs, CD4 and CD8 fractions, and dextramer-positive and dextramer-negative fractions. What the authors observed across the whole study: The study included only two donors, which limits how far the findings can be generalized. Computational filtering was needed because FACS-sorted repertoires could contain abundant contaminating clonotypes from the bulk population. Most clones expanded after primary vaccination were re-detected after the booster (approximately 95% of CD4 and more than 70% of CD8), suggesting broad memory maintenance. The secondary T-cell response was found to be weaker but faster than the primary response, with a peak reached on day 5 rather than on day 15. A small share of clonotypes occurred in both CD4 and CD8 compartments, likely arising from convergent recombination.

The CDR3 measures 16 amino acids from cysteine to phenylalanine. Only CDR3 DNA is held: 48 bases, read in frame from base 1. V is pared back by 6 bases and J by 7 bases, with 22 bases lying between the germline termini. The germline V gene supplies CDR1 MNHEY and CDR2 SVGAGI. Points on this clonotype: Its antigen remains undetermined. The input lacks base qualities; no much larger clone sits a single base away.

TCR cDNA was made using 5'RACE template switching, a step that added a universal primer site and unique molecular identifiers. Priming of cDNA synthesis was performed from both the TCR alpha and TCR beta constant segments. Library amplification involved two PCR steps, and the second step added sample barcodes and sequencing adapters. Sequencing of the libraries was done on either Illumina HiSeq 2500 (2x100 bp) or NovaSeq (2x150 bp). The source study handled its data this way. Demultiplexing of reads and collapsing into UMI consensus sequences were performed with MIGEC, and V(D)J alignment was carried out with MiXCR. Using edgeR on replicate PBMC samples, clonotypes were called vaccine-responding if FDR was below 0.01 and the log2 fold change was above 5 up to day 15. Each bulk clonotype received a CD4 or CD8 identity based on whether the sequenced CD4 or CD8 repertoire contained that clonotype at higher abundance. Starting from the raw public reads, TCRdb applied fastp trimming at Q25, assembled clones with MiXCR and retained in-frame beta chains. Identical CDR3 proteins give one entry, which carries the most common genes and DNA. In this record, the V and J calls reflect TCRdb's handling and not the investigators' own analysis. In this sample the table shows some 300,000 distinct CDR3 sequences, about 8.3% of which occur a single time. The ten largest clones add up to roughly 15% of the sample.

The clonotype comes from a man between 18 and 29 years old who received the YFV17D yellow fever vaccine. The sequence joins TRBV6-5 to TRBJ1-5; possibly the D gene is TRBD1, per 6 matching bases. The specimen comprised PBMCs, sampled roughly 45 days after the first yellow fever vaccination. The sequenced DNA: TGTGCCAGCAGCTTCGAACCCCCAGGGGAAGGACAGCCCCAGCATTTT. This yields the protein CASSFEPPGEGQPQHF.